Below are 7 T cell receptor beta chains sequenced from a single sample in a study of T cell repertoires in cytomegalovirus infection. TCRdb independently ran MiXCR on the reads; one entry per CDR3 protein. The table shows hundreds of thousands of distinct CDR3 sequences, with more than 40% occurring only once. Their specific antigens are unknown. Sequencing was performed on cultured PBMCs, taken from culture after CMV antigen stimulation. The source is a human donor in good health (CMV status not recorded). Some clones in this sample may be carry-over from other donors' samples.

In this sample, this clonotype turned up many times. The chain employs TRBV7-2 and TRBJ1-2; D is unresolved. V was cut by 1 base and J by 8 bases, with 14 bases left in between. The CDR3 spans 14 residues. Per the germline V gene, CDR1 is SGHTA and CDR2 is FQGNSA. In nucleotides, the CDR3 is TGTGCCAGCAGCTTAGGCCGGGCCCCGGGAGGCTACACCTTC. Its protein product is CASSLGRAPGGYTF.

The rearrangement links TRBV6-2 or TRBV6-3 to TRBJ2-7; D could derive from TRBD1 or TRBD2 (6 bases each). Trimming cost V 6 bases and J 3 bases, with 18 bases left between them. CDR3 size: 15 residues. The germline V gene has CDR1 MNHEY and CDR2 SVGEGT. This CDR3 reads CASSPRQDYLYEQYF. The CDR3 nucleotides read TGTGCCAGCAGCCCCCGACAGGACTATCTCTACGAGCAGTACTTC.

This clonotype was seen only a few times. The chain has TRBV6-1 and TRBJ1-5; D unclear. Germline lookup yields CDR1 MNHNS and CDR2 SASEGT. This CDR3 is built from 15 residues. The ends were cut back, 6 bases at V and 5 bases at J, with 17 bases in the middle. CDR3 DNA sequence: TGTGCCAGCAGACGTGACTTTAAGCCAGATCAGCCCCAGCATTTT. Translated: CASRRDFKPDQPQHF.

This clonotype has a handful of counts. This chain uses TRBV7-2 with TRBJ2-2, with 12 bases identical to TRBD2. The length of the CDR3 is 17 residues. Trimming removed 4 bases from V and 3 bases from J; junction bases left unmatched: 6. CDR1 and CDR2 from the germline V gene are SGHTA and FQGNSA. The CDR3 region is CASSSTSGGRYTGELFF. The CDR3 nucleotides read TGTGCCAGCAGCTCGACTAGCGGGGGACGGTACACCGGGGAGCTGTTTTTT.

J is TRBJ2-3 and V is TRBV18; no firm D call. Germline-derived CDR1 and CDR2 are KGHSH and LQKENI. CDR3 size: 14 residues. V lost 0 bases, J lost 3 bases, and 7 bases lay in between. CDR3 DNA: TGTGCCAGCTCACCACCATCGCAAACAGATACGCAGTATTTT. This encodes CASSPPSQTDTQYF.

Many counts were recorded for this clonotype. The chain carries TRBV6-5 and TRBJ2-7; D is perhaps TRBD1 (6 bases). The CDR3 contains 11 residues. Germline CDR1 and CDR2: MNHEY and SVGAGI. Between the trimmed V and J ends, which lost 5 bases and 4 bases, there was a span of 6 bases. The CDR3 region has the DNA TGTGCCAGCAGTACAGGGTACGAGCAGTACTTC. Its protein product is CASSTGYEQYF.

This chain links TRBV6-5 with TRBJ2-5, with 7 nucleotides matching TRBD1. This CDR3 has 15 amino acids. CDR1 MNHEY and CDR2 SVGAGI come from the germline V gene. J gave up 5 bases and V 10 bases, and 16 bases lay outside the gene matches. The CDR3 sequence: CATERQGGPGETQYF. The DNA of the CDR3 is TGTGCCACAGAAAGACAGGGCGGACCAGGGGAGACCCAGTACTTC.